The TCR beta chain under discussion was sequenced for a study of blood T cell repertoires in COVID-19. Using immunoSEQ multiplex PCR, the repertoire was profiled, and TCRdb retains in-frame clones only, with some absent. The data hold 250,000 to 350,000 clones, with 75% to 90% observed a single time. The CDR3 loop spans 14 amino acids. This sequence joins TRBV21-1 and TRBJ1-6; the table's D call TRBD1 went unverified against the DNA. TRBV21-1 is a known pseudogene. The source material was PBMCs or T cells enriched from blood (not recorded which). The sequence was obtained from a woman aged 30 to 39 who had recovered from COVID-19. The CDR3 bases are TGTGCCAGCAGCCGACAGGGTAGGAATTCACCCCTCCACTTT. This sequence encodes CASSRQGRNSPLHF.